This TCR beta chain was sequenced in a study of blood T cell repertoires in COVID-19. Clones were read by immunoSEQ multiplex PCR, and TCRdb kept only the in-frame ones, dropping some. This sample yields approximately 190,000 clones, of which about 90% are seen a single time; 20% to 25% belongs to the top ten. This receptor was identified in a man between 60 and 75 years old with active or convalescent COVID-19. The specimen was peripheral blood.

CDR3 region: CASSGPGGTEAFF. The CDR3 coding sequence is TGTGCCAGCAGCGGCCCGGGGGGGACTGAAGCTTTCTTT. The chain has TRBV7-9 and TRBJ1-1; possibly TRBD1 for D (5 bases). V was cut by 5 bases and J by 5 bases, with 12 bases left in between. Germline-derived CDR1 and CDR2 are SEHNR and FQNEAQ (reference sequence). CDR3 size: 13 residues. The whole variable domain, remainder taken from reference TRBV7-9 and TRBJ1-1, is DTGVSQNPRHKITKRGQNVTFRCDPISEHNRLYWYRQTLGQGPEFLTYFQNEAQLEKSRLLSDRFSAERPKGSFSTLEIQRTEQGDSAMYLCASSGPGGTEAFFGQGTRLTVV.